This TCR beta chain is from a study of CD8+ T cells in alopecia areata. Study overall: Tofacitinib administration to treated patients was oral, at 5 to 10 mg twice daily.

The CDR3 length is 19 residues. The V gene's germline CDR1 is MDHEN and CDR2 SYDVKM. The germline V and J ends were trimmed by 5 bases and 0 bases, with 26 bases remaining between them. Lesional scalp punch biopsies and peripheral blood were collected from alopecia areata patients. PBMCs, the starting material, were the source of sorted CD4+ and CD8+ T cells. Isolated RNA was reverse transcribed into cDNA used as the sequencing template. TCRdb keeps only in-frame clones here, not all; method: immunoSEQ multiplex PCR. The sample lists about 170,000 clones; around 71% were seen once. The specimen comprised CD8+ T cells sorted from blood, sampled at week 0. The chain carries TRBV28 and TRBJ2-7, with D possibly TRBD1 on 5 matching bases. This TCR came from a human donor with alopecia areata. CDR3 residues: CASSPSRQRGTASSYEQYF. The DNA for the CDR3 is TGTGCCAGCAGTCCCTCTAGACAGCGTGGTACAGCGAGCTCCTACGAGCAGTACTTC. The full variable domain, rest sourced from reference TRBV28 and TRBJ2-7, is DVKVTQSSRYLVKRTGEKVFLECVQDMDHENMFWYRQDPGLGLRLIYFSYDVKMKEKGDIPEGYSVSREKKERFSLILESASTNQTSMYLCASSPSRQRGTASSYEQYFGPGTRLTVT.